This entry describes one TCR beta chain. Source study methods: Nucleated cell counts were estimated from reference gene primer amplification. Only in-frame clones appear in the TCRdb table, and some are missing; sequencing was by immunoSEQ multiplex PCR. The D gene and trimming were derived from the DNA, and the V and J assignments and clone size from that table. The sample lists around 220,000 clones, about 88% occurring once. CDR3 length equals 15 residues. V was pared by 6 bases and J by 4 bases, with 16 bases between. Germline V gives CDR1 KGHSH, CDR2 LQKENI. The data stem from a study of blood T cell repertoires in COVID-19. Study in general: Donors in the United States, Italy and Spain gave samples during acute or convalescent COVID-19. T cells, B-cell-depleted T cells, or PBMCs provided the cDNA or gDNA that served as material.

The clonotype originates from a woman in her 40s who had recovered from COVID-19. This chain links TRBV18 with TRBJ2-1, with D possibly TRBD1 on 5 matching bases. Material for sequencing was peripheral blood. The CDR3 region has the DNA TGTGCCAGCTCCCGCGACCCAGGGTCGTACAATGAGCAGTTCTTC. It encodes CASSRDPGSYNEQFF.